This T cell receptor (beta chain) was recorded in a study of regulatory T cells in long-lasting Graves disease. This clonotype was recorded many times. Trimming took 3 bases from V and 7 from J, leaving 16 bases between them. The CDR3 sequence is 13 residues long. Germline V gene sequence: CDR1 DFQATT, CDR2 SNEGSKA (reference sequence). Both iRepertoire HTBI primers and Arm-PCR of CDR3 regions were used to build the TCR beta libraries. TCRdb used MiXCR to reprocess the multiplex PCR reads, holding one entry per CDR3 protein. Counted here are about 540,000 distinct CDR3 sequences, roughly 13% occurring once; the ten biggest clones make up roughly 10%. Time point in this sample: newly diagnosed GD, antithyroid drugs for less than 3 months. PBMC RNA was the source of the TCR library. This sample also belongs to another study, concerning T cells in Graves' hyperthyroidism and ophthalmopathy. As reported in that work: Patients showing uncontrolled infection, other autoimmune disease, pregnancy or lactation were ineligible. TCR CDR3 underwent first-round RT-PCR with the HTBI primer set.

The chain links TRBV20-1 to TRBJ2-7, with D tentatively TRBD2 (5 bases). The starting material was peripheral blood mononuclear cells (PBMCs), obtained at new diagnosis, from a patient treated with antithyroid drugs. This clonotype originated in a man aged 25 to 45 with Graves disease. The CDR3 DNA is TGCAGTGCTAGTACATCCGGTCCGGGGGAGCAGTACTTC. This translates into CSASTSGPGEQYF.